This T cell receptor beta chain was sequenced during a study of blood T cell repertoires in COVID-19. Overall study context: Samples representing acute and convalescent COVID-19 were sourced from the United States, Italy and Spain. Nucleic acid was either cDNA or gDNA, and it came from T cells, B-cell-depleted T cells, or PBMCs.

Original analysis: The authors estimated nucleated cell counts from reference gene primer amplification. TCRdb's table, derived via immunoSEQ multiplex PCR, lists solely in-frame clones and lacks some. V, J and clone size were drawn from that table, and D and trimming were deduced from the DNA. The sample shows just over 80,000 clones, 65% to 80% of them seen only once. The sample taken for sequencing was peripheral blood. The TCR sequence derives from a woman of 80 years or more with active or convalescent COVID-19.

Here the CDR3 reads CASRTGNFNQPQHF. The CDR3 nucleotides are TGTGCCAGCAGAACAGGCAACTTCAATCAGCCCCAGCATTTT. The chain uses TRBV6-5 and TRBJ1-5; possible D gene TRBD1, 5 bases. This CDR3 has 14 residues. V lost 6 bases and J 3 bases, leaving 12 bases between the germline ends. Per germline, CDR1 MNHEY and CDR2 SVGAGI.